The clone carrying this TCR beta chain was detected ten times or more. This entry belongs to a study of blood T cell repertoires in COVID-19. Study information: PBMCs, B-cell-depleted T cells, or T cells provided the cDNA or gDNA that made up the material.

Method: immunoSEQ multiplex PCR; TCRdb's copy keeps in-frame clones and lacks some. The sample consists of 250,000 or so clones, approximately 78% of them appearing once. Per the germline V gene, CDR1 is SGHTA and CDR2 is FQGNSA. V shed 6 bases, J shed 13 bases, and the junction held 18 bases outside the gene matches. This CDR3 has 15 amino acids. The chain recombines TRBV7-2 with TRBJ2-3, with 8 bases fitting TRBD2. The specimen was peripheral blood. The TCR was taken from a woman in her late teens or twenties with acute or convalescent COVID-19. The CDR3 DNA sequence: TGTGCCAGCAGTCAAGCGGGGACTAGTACAATCATGGAGTATTTT. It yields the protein CASSQAGTSTIMEYF.